This TCR beta chain was captured in a study of T cell responses to AZD1222 COVID-19 vaccine. Assay used: immunoSEQ multiplex PCR; TCRdb lists only in-frame clones, some missing. The sample shows around 120,000 clones, around 86% of them seen only once. The receptor's source is an adult in good health. The sequenced sample was peripheral blood, obtained on day 0 of AZD1222 vaccination.

CDR3: CASSLGGSNEQFF. CDR3 nucleotide sequence: TGCGCCAGCAGCTTGGGAGGTTCCAATGAGCAGTTCTTC. This sequence joins TRBV5-1 and TRBJ2-1; unclear D gene. From germline, CDR1 is SGHRS and CDR2 YFSETQ. The germline V and J ends were trimmed by 0 bases and 6 bases, with 7 bases remaining between them. The CDR3 contains 13 residues.